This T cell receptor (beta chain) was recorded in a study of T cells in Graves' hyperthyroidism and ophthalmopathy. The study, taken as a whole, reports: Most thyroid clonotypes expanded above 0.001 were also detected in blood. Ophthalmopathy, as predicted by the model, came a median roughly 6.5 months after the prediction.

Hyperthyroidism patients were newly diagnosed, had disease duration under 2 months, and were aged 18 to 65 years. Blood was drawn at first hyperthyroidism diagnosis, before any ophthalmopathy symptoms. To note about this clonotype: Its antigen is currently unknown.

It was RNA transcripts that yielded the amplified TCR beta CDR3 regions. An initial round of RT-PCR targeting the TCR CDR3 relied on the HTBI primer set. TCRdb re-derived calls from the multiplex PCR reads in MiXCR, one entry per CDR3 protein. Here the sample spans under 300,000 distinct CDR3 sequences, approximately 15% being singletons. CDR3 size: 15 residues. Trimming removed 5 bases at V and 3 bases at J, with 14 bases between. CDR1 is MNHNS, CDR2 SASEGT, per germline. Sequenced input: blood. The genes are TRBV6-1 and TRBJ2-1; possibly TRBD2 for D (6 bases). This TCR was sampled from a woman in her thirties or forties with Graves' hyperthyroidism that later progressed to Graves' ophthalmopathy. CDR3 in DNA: TGTGCCAGCAGTCGAGTAGCGGAACACTACAATGAGCAGTTCTTC. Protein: CASSRVAEHYNEQFF.